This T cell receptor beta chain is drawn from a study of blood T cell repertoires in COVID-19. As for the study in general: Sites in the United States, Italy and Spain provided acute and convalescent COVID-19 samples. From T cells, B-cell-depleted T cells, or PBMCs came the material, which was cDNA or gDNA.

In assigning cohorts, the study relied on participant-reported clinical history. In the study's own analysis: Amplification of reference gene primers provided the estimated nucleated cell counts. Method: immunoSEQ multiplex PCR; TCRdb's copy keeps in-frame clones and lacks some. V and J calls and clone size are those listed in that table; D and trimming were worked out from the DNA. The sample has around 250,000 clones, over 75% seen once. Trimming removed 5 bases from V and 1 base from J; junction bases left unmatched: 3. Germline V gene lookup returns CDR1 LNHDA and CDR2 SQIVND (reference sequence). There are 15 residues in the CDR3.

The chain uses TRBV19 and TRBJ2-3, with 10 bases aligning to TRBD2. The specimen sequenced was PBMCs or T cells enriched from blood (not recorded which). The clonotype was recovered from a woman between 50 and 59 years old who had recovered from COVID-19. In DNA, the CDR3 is TGTGCCAGTAGTTTTGGACTAGCGGGCACAGATACGCAGTATTTT. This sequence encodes CASSFGLAGTDTQYF.